This TCR beta chain was sequenced for a study of T cells in Graves' hyperthyroidism and ophthalmopathy. Findings of the study overall: A model of 13 V-J features distinguished ophthalmopathy from stable hyperthyroidism.

After removal of 6 bases from V and 1 base from J, the junction contained 14 bases not matched to a gene. The CDR3 is 16 amino acids. The germline V gene encodes CDR1 DFQATT and CDR2 SNEGSKA (reference sequence). Amplified TCR beta CDR3 regions derived from RNA transcripts. HTBI primers were employed in a first-round RT-PCR of the TCR CDR3. Each CDR3 protein gets one entry after TCRdb re-called the multiplex PCR reads with MiXCR. The data show about 570,000 distinct CDR3 sequences, under 60% seen once. Patients with uncontrolled infections, other autoimmune diseases, pregnancy or lactation were excluded. Note on this clonotype: Its antigen remains unknown.

The rearrangement links TRBV20-1 to TRBJ2-5; 7 bases fit TRBD2. Sequencing input: peripheral blood or thyroid tissue (not recorded which). The TCR originated in an adult woman with Graves' disease, either hyperthyroidism or ophthalmopathy (not recorded which). CDR3 residues: CSANPTTGTTQETQYF. The CDR3 region has the DNA TGCAGTGCCAACCCCACTACCGGGACTACCCAAGAGACCCAGTACTTC.